Ten or more counts support the clone carrying this TCR beta chain. Its antigen remains unidentified. The CDR3 covers 15 residues. J lost 0 bases, V lost 5 bases, and 1 base had no gene match. Germline CDR1 is SNHLY and CDR2 is FYNNEI. Diagnoses were established using clinical symptoms, serum thyroxine and TRAb, thyroid ultrasound and orbital computed tomography. RNA transcripts gave rise to amplified TCR beta CDR3 regions. Initially, a first-round RT-PCR of the TCR CDR3 employed the HTBI primer set. Using its own MiXCR run on the multiplex PCR reads, TCRdb lists one record per CDR3 protein. Found here are hundreds of thousands of distinct CDR3 sequences, more than 14% of them singletons; the top ten hold roughly an eighth. The record originates from a study of T cells in Graves' hyperthyroidism and ophthalmopathy. General observations from the study: Model-based prediction identified ophthalmopathy a median 6.5 months prior to its onset.

The clonotype was recovered from a woman aged 45-65 years with Graves' ophthalmopathy. Sequencing was carried out using blood. This chain connects TRBV2 to TRBJ2-3, with 11 bases identical to TRBD2. CDR3 nucleotides: TGTGCCAGCAGTCCTAGCGGGAGGAGCACAGATACGCAGTATTTT. Its translation is CASSPSGRSTDTQYF.